One sample yielded the 6 T cell receptor beta chains listed below, sequenced in a study of response to subunit inactivated influenza vaccine. TCRdb redid the calling of the RT-PCR reads with MiXCR, one entry per CDR3 protein. The sample lists about 190,000 distinct CDR3 sequences; around 14% were seen once. The sample here was CD8+ T cells sorted from PBMCs, taken about 5 days after vaccination. These receptors all stem from a man aged 45-65 years who received an inactivated influenza vaccine.

The V call is TRBV29-1, the J call TRBJ2-7; TRBD1 agrees at 8 bases. The ends lost 5 bases at V and 5 bases at J; junction bases unmatched: 17. Germline V lookup: CDR1 SQVTM, CDR2 ANQGSEA. The CDR3 has 16 amino acids. The CDR3 reads CSVPRDWDRSGDEQYF. CDR3 coding DNA: TGCAGCGTTCCTCGGGATTGGGACAGGAGTGGCGACGAGCAGTACTTC.

This clonotype was detected only a few times. The gene calls are TRBV5-8 and TRBJ2-7; tentative D call: TRBD2 (5 bases). The CDR3 consists of 15 residues. Germline V lookup: CDR1 SGHTS, CDR2 YDEGEE. V lost 6 bases and J lost 1, with 17 bases in between. CDR3 loop: CASTPGSRRSYEQYF. The CDR3 DNA sequence: TGTGCCAGCACCCCTGGTAGTAGGAGGTCCTACGAGCAGTACTTC.

V is TRBV13 and J is TRBJ2-7; the match to TRBD2 covers 9 bases. Trimming at V came to 4 bases and at J to 2 bases, leaving 6 bases not matched to a gene. Germline-derived CDR1 and CDR2 are PRHDT and FYEKMQ (reference sequence). The CDR3 extends over 15 amino acids. CDR3 nucleotides: TGTGCCAGCAGCTCCCGGACTAGCGAGACCTACGAGCAGTACTTC. It yields the protein CASSSRTSETYEQYF.

This clonotype was recorded a few times. The genes are TRBV7-2 and TRBJ2-7; 8 bases fit TRBD2. Germline CDR1 and CDR2: SGHTA and FQGNSA. The CDR3 is 15 residues long. Trimming took 1 base from V and 3 from J; bases not matched to a gene: 5. The CDR3 region has the DNA TGTGCCAGCAGCTTAGGATTAGCGGGACGCTACGAGCAGTACTTC. Protein: CASSLGLAGRYEQYF.

The V and J genes are TRBV12-3 or TRBV12-4 and TRBJ1-5, with TRBD1 as a possible D gene (6 bases). V was clipped by 6 bases and J by 5 bases, with 14 bases between them. This CDR3 comprises 14 residues. CDR3 residues: CASSGVGGDQPQHF. DNA for the CDR3: TGTGCCAGCAGCGGGGTAGGGGGAGATCAGCCCCAGCATTTT.

This clonotype was counted a few times. The CDR3 spells CASSPTRQGAVVTEAFF. CDR3 coding DNA: TGTGCCAGTAGTCCCACGCGACAGGGGGCTGTGGTCACTGAAGCTTTCTTT. This chain links TRBV19 with TRBJ1-1; 10 nucleotides match TRBD1. The CDR3 contains 17 residues. Germline-derived CDR1 and CDR2 are LNHDA and SQIVND (reference sequence). With V trimmed by 5 bases and J by 4 bases, 13 bases remained unmatched.